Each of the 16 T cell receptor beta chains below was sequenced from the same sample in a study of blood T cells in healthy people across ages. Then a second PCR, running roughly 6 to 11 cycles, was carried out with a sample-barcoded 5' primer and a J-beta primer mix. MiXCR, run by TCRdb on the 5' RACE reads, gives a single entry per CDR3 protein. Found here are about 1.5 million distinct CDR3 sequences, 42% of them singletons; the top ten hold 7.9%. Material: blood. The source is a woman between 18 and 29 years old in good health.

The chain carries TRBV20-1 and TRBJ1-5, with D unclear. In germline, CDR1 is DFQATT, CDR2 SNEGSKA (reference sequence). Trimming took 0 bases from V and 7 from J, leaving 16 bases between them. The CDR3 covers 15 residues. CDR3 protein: CSARDVAVGIQPQHF. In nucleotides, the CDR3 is TGCAGTGCTAGAGATGTGGCAGTGGGTATCCAGCCCCAGCATTTT.

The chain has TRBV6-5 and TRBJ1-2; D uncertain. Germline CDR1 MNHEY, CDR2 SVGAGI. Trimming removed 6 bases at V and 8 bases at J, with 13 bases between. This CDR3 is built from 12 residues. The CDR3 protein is CASSPALGGYTF. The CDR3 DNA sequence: TGTGCCAGCAGCCCAGCCCTGGGGGGCTACACCTTC.

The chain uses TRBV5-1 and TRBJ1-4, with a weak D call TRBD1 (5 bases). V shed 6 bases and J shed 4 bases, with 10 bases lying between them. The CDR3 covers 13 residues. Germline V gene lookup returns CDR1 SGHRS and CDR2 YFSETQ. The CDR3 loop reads CASTTERNEKLFF. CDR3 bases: TGCGCCAGCACGACAGAGCGTAATGAAAAACTGTTTTTT.

The CDR3 here is CASSARDTFSYEQYF. The CDR3 nucleotides are TGTGCCAGCAGCGCCCGGGACACCTTCTCCTACGAGCAGTACTTC. The chain recombines TRBV7-9 with TRBJ2-7; tentative D call: TRBD1 (6 bases). Trimming stripped 5 bases from V and 0 bases from J, with 14 bases between. CDR1 SEHNR and CDR2 FQNEAQ come from the germline V gene (reference sequence). The CDR3 length is 15 residues.

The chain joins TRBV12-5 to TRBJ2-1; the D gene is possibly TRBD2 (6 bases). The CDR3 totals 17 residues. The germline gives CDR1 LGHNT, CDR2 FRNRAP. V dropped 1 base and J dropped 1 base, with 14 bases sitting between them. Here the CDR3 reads CASGLARGGYSYNEQFF. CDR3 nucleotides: TGTGCTAGTGGTTTGGCCAGAGGAGGGTATTCCTACAATGAGCAGTTCTTC. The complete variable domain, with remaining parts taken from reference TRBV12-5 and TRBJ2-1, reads DARVTQTPRHKVTEMGQEVTMRCQPILGHNTVFWYRQTMMQGLELLAYFRNRAPLDDSGMPKDRFSAEMPDATLATLKIQPSEPRDSAVYFCASGLARGGYSYNEQFFGPGTRLTVL.

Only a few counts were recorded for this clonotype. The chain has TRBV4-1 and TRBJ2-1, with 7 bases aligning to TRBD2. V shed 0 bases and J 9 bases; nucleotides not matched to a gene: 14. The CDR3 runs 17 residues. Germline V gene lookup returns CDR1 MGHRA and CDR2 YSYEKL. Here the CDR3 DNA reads TGCGCCAGCAGCCAAGATCTGGGCGTGGGGGGGAGGGGTGAGCAGTTCTTC. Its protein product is CASSQDLGVGGRGEQFF.

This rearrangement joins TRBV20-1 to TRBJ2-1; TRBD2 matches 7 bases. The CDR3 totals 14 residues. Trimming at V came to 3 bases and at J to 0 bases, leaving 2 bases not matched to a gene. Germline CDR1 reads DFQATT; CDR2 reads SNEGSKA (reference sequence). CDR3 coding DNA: TGCAGTGCTAGGGGGGACTACTCCTACAATGAGCAGTTCTTC. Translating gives CSARGDYSYNEQFF.

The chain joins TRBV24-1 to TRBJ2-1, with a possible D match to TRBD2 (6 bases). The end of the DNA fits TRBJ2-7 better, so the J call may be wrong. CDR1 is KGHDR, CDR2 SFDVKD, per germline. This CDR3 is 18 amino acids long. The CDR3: CATSDSVGGKSSYNEQYF. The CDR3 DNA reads TGTGCCACCAGTGATTCCGTTGGGGGGAAGAGCTCCTACAATGAGCAGTACTTC.

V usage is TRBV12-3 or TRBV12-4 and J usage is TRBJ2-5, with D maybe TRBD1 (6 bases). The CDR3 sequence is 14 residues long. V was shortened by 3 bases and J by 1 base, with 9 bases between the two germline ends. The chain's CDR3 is CASSFWDIQETQYF. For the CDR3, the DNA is TGTGCCAGCAGTTTCTGGGACATCCAAGAGACCCAGTACTTC.

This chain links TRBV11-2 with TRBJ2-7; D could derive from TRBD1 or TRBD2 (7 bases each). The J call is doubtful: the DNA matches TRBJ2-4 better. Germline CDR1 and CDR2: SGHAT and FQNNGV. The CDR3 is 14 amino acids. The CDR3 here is CASSSPGGENIQYF. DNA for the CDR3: TGTGCCAGCAGCTCGCCAGGGGGGGAAAACATTCAGTACTTC.

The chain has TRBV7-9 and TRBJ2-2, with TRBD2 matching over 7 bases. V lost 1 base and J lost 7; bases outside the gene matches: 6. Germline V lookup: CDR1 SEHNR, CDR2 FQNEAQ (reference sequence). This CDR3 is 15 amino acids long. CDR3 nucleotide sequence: TGTGCCAGCAGCTTAGAAAGGGCTAGCGGCGGGGAGCTGTTTTTT. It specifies CASSLERASGGELFF. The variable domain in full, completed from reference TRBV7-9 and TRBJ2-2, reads DTGVSQNPRHKITKRGQNVTFRCDPISEHNRLYWYRQTLGQGPEFLTYFQNEAQLEKSRLLSDRFSAERPKGSFSTLEIQRTEQGDSAMYLCASSLERASGGELFFGEGSRLTVL.

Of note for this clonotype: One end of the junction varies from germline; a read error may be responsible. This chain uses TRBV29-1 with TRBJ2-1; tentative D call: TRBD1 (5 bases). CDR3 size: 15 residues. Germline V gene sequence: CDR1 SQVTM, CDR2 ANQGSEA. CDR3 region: CSVGGATISYNGQFF. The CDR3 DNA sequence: TGCAGCGTTGGGGGCGCGACAATCTCCTACAATGGGCAGTTCTTC.

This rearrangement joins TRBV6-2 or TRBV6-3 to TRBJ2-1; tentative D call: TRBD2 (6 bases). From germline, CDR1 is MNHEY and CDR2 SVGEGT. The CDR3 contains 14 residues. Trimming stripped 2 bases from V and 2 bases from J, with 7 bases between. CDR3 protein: CASSYAGTYNEQFF. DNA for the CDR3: TGTGCCAGCAGTTACGCGGGGACCTACAATGAGCAGTTCTTC.

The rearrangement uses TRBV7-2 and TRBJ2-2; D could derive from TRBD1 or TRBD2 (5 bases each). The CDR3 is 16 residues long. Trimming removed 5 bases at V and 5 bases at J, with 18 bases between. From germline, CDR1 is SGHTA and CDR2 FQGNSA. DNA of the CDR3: TGTGCCAGCAGCCTCAGGGCGGGTCCCGGGACCGGGGAGCTGTTTTTT. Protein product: CASSLRAGPGTGELFF.

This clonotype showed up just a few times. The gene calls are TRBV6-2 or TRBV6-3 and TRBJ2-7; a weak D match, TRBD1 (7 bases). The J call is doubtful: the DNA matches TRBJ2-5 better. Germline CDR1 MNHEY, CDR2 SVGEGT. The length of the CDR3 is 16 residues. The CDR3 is CASSYSERQGGETQYF. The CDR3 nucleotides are TGTGCCAGCAGTTACTCGGAACGACAGGGAGGTGAGACCCAGTACTTC.

The CDR3 spells CASSLLADVNYEQYF. As DNA, the CDR3 is TGTGCCAGCAGCCTCCTAGCGGACGTGAACTACGAGCAGTACTTC. This chain connects TRBV27 to TRBJ2-5; 7 bases line up with TRBD2. Judging by the DNA end, TRBJ2-7 fits better; the J call may be wrong. This CDR3 spans 15 amino acids. CDR1 MNHEY and CDR2 SMNVEV come from the germline V gene (reference sequence).